These 28 T cell receptor beta chains came from one sample sequenced in a study of blood T cell repertoires in COVID-19. Assay: immunoSEQ multiplex PCR; the TCRdb copy retains only in-frame clones and omits some. The sample lists some 400,000 clones, roughly 91% occurring once. The specimen was PBMCs or T cells enriched from blood (not recorded which). Receptors originate from a woman aged 30 to 39 who had recovered from COVID-19.

V gene TRBV21-1 combines with J gene TRBJ2-1; TRBD2, as called in the table, went unchecked against the DNA. TRBV21-1 is marked as a pseudogene. The CDR3 runs 24 residues. In DNA, the CDR3 is TGTGCCAGCAGCAAAGAAGGCATCCGGGGGGCAGCGGGAGGGCCCGCGGGGTACTACAATGAGCAGTTCTTC. It yields the protein CASSKEGIRGAAGGPAGYYNEQFF.

This sequence joins TRBV30 and TRBJ2-7; D is unresolved. The germline gives CDR1 GTSNPN, CDR2 SVGIG (reference sequence). V was trimmed by 8 bases and J by 4 bases, leaving 21 bases between them. This CDR3 region has 14 residues. The DNA of the CDR3 is TGTGCCATGAATGGGCTTGCCCTTAAGTACGAGCAGTACTTC. The encoded protein is CAMNGLALKYEQYF.

This clone was recorded once. V usage is TRBV4-1 and J usage is TRBJ1-3, with D hard to call. The CDR3 spans 15 residues. The V and J ends lost 1 base and 3 bases respectively, with 10 bases between them. Germline V CDR1 and CDR2: MGHRA, YSYEKL. Here the CDR3 reads CASSQVRGFGNTIYF. The CDR3 DNA is TGCGCCAGCAGCCAAGTTAGAGGTTTTGGAAACACCATATATTTT.

The table lists this clone with a few counts. The V and J genes are TRBV7-9 and TRBJ1-1; no firm D call. Germline V gene data show CDR1 as SEHNR and CDR2 as FQNEAQ (reference sequence). This CDR3 region has 17 residues. Trimming left V 2 bases short and J 0 bases short, with 16 bases between. The CDR3 loop is CASSLQRISQMNTEAFF. The CDR3 DNA sequence: TGTGCCAGCAGCTTACAGCGGATCTCCCAAATGAACACTGAAGCTTTCTTT. The entire variable domain, with the rest obtained from reference TRBV7-9 and TRBJ1-1, is as follows: DTGVSQNPRHKITKRGQNVTFRCDPISEHNRLYWYRQTLGQGPEFLTYFQNEAQLEKSRLLSDRFSAERPKGSFSTLEIQRTEQGDSAMYLCASSLQRISQMNTEAFFGQGTRLTVV.

The gene calls are TRBV4-1 and TRBJ1-4; 8 bases map to TRBD1. CDR1 is MGHRA and CDR2 is YSYEKL in the germline V gene. Germline trimming cut 1 base from V and 1 base from J; bases unmatched to any gene: 2. The CDR3 is 16 residues long. CDR3 bases: TGCGCCAGCAGCCAAGCCACAGGGGGAACTAATGAAAAACTGTTTTTT. Protein product: CASSQATGGTNEKLFF.

This clone was observed a handful of times. The chain employs TRBV15 and TRBJ1-2; 10 bases line up with TRBD1. CDR3 size: 17 residues. Per the germline V gene, CDR1 is LNHNV and CDR2 is YYDKDF (reference sequence). V was pared by 2 bases and J by 8 bases, with 14 bases of the junction left unmatched. In DNA, the CDR3 is TGTGCCACCAGCAGACGCCCGGGACAGGGGAGCTTTCGGGGCTACACCTTC. The encoded protein is CATSRRPGQGSFRGYTF. Based on the CDR3 plus reference TRBV15 and TRBJ1-2, the full variable domain is DAMVIQNPRYQVTQFGKPVTLSCSQTLNHNVMYWYQQKSSQAPKLLFHYYDKDFNNEADTPDNFQSRRPNTSFCFLDIRSPGLGDTAMYLCATSRRPGQGSFRGYTFGSGTRLTVV.

The rearrangement links TRBV19 to TRBJ2-1, with 12 bases matching TRBD2. Germline V gene sequence: CDR1 LNHDA, CDR2 SQIVND (reference sequence). This CDR3 is built from 19 residues. V gave up 4 bases and J gave up 4 bases; unmatched junction bases: 14. The CDR3 nucleotides read TGTGCCAGTAGTAATATATTGGAGGGACTAGCGGGTCTGTACAATGAGCAGTTCTTC. It specifies CASSNILEGLAGLYNEQFF.

CDR3 coding DNA: TGTGCCAGCAGCGTAGGGGACATTGGTGGCTACACCTTC. This codes for CASSVGDIGGYTF. The chain uses TRBV9 and TRBJ1-2; a possible D gene is TRBD1 (6 bases). Germline loops: CDR1 SGDLS, CDR2 YYNGEE. This CDR3 spans 13 amino acids. Trimming left V 0 bases short and J 7 bases short, with 10 bases between.

In its sample, this clone was seen once. The V call is TRBV4-1, the J call TRBJ2-2, with 9 bases matching TRBD1. V shed 5 bases, J shed 2 bases, and the junction held 6 bases outside the gene matches. The V gene's germline CDR1 is MGHRA and CDR2 YSYEKL. The CDR3 extends over 16 amino acids. The CDR3 DNA is TGCGCCAGCAGCTACGGGACAGGGACCAACACCGGGGAGCTGTTTTTT. It encodes CASSYGTGTNTGELFF.

The chain combines TRBV5-1 with TRBJ1-3; a weak D match, TRBD1 (5 bases). The CDR3 runs 15 residues. The V gene lost 0 bases and the J gene lost 4 bases, with 11 bases spanning the gap. CDR1 and CDR2 (germline): SGHRS, YFSETQ. The CDR3 spells CASSLGRAGGNTIYF. CDR3 bases: TGCGCCAGCAGCTTGGGCAGGGCAGGAGGAAACACCATATATTTT.

The chain employs TRBV2 and TRBJ1-4; D unresolved. Germline CDR1 SNHLY, CDR2 FYNNEI. V lost 4 bases to trimming and J lost 8 bases, with 14 bases between them. The CDR3 runs 14 residues. The DNA of the CDR3 is TGTGCCAGCAGTGTCGTCCACGGCGGAGAAAAACTGTTTTTT. This encodes CASSVVHGGEKLFF.

V is TRBV12-5 and J is TRBJ1-1, with a weak D call TRBD1 (6 bases). The CDR3 spans 13 residues. Between the trimmed V and J ends, which lost 5 bases and 2 bases, there was a span of 9 bases. The germline V gene encodes CDR1 LGHNT and CDR2 FRNRAP. CDR3 in DNA: TGTGCTAGTGGTAACAGGGTCAACACTGAAGCTTTCTTT. Protein product: CASGNRVNTEAFF.

V gene TRBV2 combines with J gene TRBJ2-7, with D possibly matching TRBD1 (5 bases). V lost 8 bases and J lost 0, with 17 bases in between. CDR1 is SNHLY, CDR2 FYNNEI, per germline. The CDR3 is 15 amino acids. The CDR3 DNA sequence: TGTGCCAGCCTCAAACCGGACACCCTCTCCTACGAGCAGTACTTC. Amino acids: CASLKPDTLSYEQYF.

V is TRBV10-3 and J is TRBJ1-2; the D gene is possibly TRBD1 (6 bases). With 8 bases removed from V and 6 bases from J, the gap between germline ends came to 16 bases. CDR3 size: 13 residues. CDR1 ENHRY and CDR2 SYGVKD come from the germline V gene. The CDR3 nucleotides read TGTGCCATCCCCCACAGGGAGCAGAATGGCTACACCTTC. It is translated as CAIPHREQNGYTF.

The rearrangement joins TRBV9 to TRBJ2-7, with 10 bases fitting TRBD2. The junction had 5 bases not matched to a gene; V was cut back by 4 bases and J by 4 bases. This CDR3 is built from 14 residues. CDR1 and CDR2 from the germline V gene are SGDLS and YYNGEE. Here the CDR3 reads CASSRTSGVYEQYF. For the CDR3, the DNA is TGTGCCAGCAGCCGCACTAGCGGGGTATACGAGCAGTACTTC.

This sequence joins TRBV10-3 and TRBJ1-2, with unresolved D. CDR3 length equals 13 residues. Germline lookup yields CDR1 ENHRY and CDR2 SYGVKD. The V end was cut by 5 bases, the J end by 0 bases, with 7 bases between. As DNA, the CDR3 is TGTGCCATCAGTTCAGAGGCTAACTATGGCTACACCTTC. This gives the protein CAISSEANYGYTF.

The rearrangement joins TRBV24-1 to TRBJ1-1, with D unresolved. CDR1 is KGHDR, CDR2 SFDVKD, per germline. V was shortened by 3 bases and J by 0 bases, with 4 bases between the two germline ends. The CDR3 is 13 amino acids. The CDR3 DNA reads as TGTGCCACCAGTGATCATGTGAACACTGAAGCTTTCTTT. It is translated as CATSDHVNTEAFF.

The J gene is TRBJ1-5, the V gene TRBV28; possibly TRBD1 for D (6 bases). V gave up 8 bases and J gave up 8 bases, with 19 bases separating them. Germline CDR1 is MDHEN and CDR2 is SYDVKM. The CDR3 totals 14 residues. The CDR3 spells CASVTGGRGEPQHF. In nucleotides, the CDR3 is TGTGCCAGCGTGACCGGGGGCCGGGGGGAGCCCCAGCATTTT.

The rearrangement uses TRBV6-5 and TRBJ1-2, with 10 bases matching TRBD1. The CDR3 is 14 residues long. Germline CDR1 MNHEY, CDR2 SVGAGI. V shed 6 bases and J 11 bases; nucleotides not matched to a gene: 12. CDR3 region: CASSGRQGALGYTF. In DNA, the CDR3 is TGTGCCAGCAGCGGGAGACAGGGGGCCCTAGGGTACACCTTC.

The chain uses TRBV27 and TRBJ2-2, with D perhaps matching TRBD1 (6 bases). The V end lost 6 bases, the J end lost 6 bases, and 23 bases lay between the germline ends. The CDR3 consists of 17 residues. Looked up from germline, CDR1 is MNHEY and CDR2 is SMNVEV (reference sequence). This CDR3 is CASRQGLLVRAAGELFF. The CDR3 DNA reads as TGTGCCAGCAGACAGGGTCTCCTTGTTAGGGCCGCCGGGGAGCTGTTTTTT.

This clone was detected only once. This chain links TRBV28 with TRBJ1-3; 7 positions match TRBD1. CDR3 length: 16 residues. The J segment lost 7 bases and the V segment lost 3 bases, leaving 12 bases of the junction unmatched. Germline CDR1 is MDHEN and CDR2 is SYDVKM. DNA for the CDR3: TGTGCCAGCAGTTTTTCCGGGACAGAAGCGTCTAACACCATATATTTT. It encodes CASSFSGTEASNTIYF.

J is TRBJ2-1 and V is TRBV5-4; D is unclear. The V and J ends lost 4 bases and 5 bases respectively, with 4 bases between them. The CDR3 is 11 residues long. Per the germline V gene, CDR1 is SGHNT and CDR2 is YYREEE (reference sequence). CDR3 in amino acids: CASSLDNEQFF. The CDR3 DNA reads TGTGCCAGCAGCCTTGACAATGAGCAGTTCTTC.

Only one count was recorded for this clone. The V and J genes are TRBV11-2 and TRBJ2-1; TRBD1 might be the D (5 bases). This CDR3 contains 15 residues. CDR1 SGHAT and CDR2 FQNNGV come from the germline V gene. V lost 0 bases to trimming and J lost 6 bases, with 12 bases between them. The CDR3 coding sequence is TGTGCCAGCAGCTTAGAAGGGGTCAGACGCAATGAGCAGTTCTTC. Translating it yields CASSLEGVRRNEQFF.

V is TRBV7-2 and J is TRBJ1-3; 10 nucleotides agree with TRBD1. The J segment lost 4 bases and the V segment lost 4 bases, leaving 16 bases of the junction unmatched. From germline, CDR1 is SGHTA and CDR2 FQGNSA. The CDR3 is 19 amino acids. In DNA, the CDR3 is TGTGCCAGCAGCTCTACGGGACAGGGGATGAGTAGCTCAGGAAACACCATATATTTT. It is translated as CASSSTGQGMSSSGNTIYF.

This chain uses TRBV2 with TRBJ1-2; TRBD1 might be the D (5 bases). The CDR3 covers 14 residues. CDR1 and CDR2 from the germline V gene are SNHLY and FYNNEI. V dropped 2 bases and J dropped 5 bases, with 12 bases sitting between them. CDR3 amino acids: CASSEYEDTYGYTF. The CDR3 nucleotides read TGTGCCAGCAGTGAATATGAGGACACATATGGCTACACCTTC.

This chain links TRBV5-1 with TRBJ2-1, with 7 bases aligning to TRBD1. The CDR3 is 13 amino acids. From germline, CDR1 is SGHRS and CDR2 YFSETQ. V lost 2 bases, J lost 10 bases, and 6 bases stayed unmatched. The CDR3 reads CASSLMGQSEQFF. The CDR3, as DNA: TGCGCCAGCAGCTTAATGGGACAGTCAGAGCAGTTCTTC.

Only a few counts were recorded for this clone. The chain recombines TRBV7-9 with TRBJ1-5; D is uncertain. V shed 1 base and J shed 9 bases, with 10 bases lying between them. There are 13 residues in the CDR3. CDR1 and CDR2 from the germline V gene are SEHNR and FQNEAQ (reference sequence). The CDR3 region is CASSLDPGSPQHF. The CDR3 coding sequence is TGTGCCAGCAGCTTAGACCCAGGATCGCCCCAGCATTTT.

This clone was seen a single time. The chain is built from TRBV18 and TRBJ2-7; D is perhaps TRBD1 (5 bases). The CDR3 extends over 15 amino acids. Germline lookup yields CDR1 KGHSH and CDR2 LQKENI. Trimming removed 4 bases at V and 2 bases at J, with 15 bases between. In DNA form, the CDR3 reads TGTGCCAGCTCACTCAATCCCAGGGCAACCTACGAGCAGTACTTC. Its translation is CASSLNPRATYEQYF.